The 13 T cell receptor beta chains given below trace back to one sample, sequenced in a study of cytomegalovirus exposure and HLA in healthy donors. The PCR contained 60 Vbeta and 13 Jbeta primers. Here immunoSEQ multiplex PCR was the method, and the copy in TCRdb shows in-frame clones only, minus some. The sample yields fewer than 100,000 clones, around 76% seen once. The source material was PBMCs. The origin of the receptors is a man aged 35-49 years in good health and CMV-seropositive.

This rearrangement joins TRBV6-1 to TRBJ2-1, with TRBD2 as a possible D gene (7 bases). CDR1 and CDR2 (germline): MNHNS, SASEGT. The CDR3 is 13 residues long. The V gene lost 4 bases and the J gene lost 6 bases, with 10 bases spanning the gap. DNA of the CDR3: TGTGCCAGCAGTGTGGGGGGGGCCAATGAGCAGTTCTTC. Its protein product is CASSVGGANEQFF.

This clone was observed a few times. The chain is built from TRBV5-1 and TRBJ1-2, with 9 bases matching TRBD1. The J segment lost 9 bases and the V segment lost 3 bases, leaving 9 bases of the junction unmatched. Germline V gives CDR1 SGHRS, CDR2 YFSETQ. The CDR3 totals 14 residues. The CDR3 is CASSSGGQGDRYTF. The DNA for the CDR3 is TGCGCCAGCAGCTCGGGGGGACAGGGAGATCGCTACACCTTC.

V usage is TRBV9 and J usage is TRBJ2-1, with TRBD2 as a possible D gene (5 bases). V gave up 4 bases and J gave up 6 bases, with 17 bases separating them. This CDR3 region has 15 residues. Germline CDR1 SGDLS, CDR2 YYNGEE. The CDR3 here is CASSPRTGRSNEQFF. The CDR3 DNA reads as TGTGCCAGCAGCCCGCGGACGGGGAGAAGCAATGAGCAGTTCTTC.

The CDR3 spells CASSKLAVDEQFF. In nucleotides, the CDR3 is TGTGCCAGCAGTAAACTAGCGGTCGATGAGCAGTTCTTC. This chain connects TRBV6-1 to TRBJ2-1, with 8 bases that match TRBD2. The CDR3 is 13 residues long. Germline CDR1 reads MNHNS; CDR2 reads SASEGT. V trimming: 5 bases; J trimming: 8 bases; junction bases outside the gene matches: 5.

This clone was seen a handful of times. The genes are TRBV7-3 and TRBJ1-6; no firm D call. Germline V gives CDR1 SGHTA, CDR2 FQGTGA. This CDR3 comprises 13 residues. Trimming removed 5 bases from V and 4 bases from J, with 6 bases in between. The DNA of the CDR3 is TGTGCCAGCAGCCTATATTATAATTCACCCCTCCACTTT. Translated: CASSLYYNSPLHF.

V usage is TRBV6-6 and J usage is TRBJ1-4, with 9 positions matching TRBD1. The germline CDR1 and CDR2 sequences are MNHNY and SVGAGI (reference sequence). The CDR3 length is 14 residues. Trimming cost V 5 bases and J 6 bases; bases outside gene matches: 4. This CDR3 is CASSRGQGDEKLFF. CDR3 coding DNA: TGTGCCAGCAGTCGGGGACAGGGCGATGAAAAACTGTTTTTT.

The chain employs TRBV7-6 and TRBJ1-3, with a possible D match to TRBD1 (5 bases). CDR1 and CDR2 (germline): SGHVS, FNYEAQ. The CDR3 consists of 15 residues. The V end lost 3 bases, the J end lost 2 bases, and 11 bases lay between the germline ends. The CDR3 nucleotides read TGTGCCAGCAGCTTCGGGGGATTAGCTGGAAACACCATATATTTT. Translated, it gives CASSFGGLAGNTIYF. Based on the CDR3 plus reference TRBV7-6 and TRBJ1-3, the full variable domain is GAGVSQSPRYKVTKRGQDVALRCDPISGHVSLYWYRQALGQGPEFLTYFNYEAQQDKSGLPNDRFSAERPEGSISTLTIQRTEQRDSAMYRCASSFGGLAGNTIYFGEGSWLTVV.

There are a few counts of this clone. The genes are TRBV5-8 and TRBJ2-1; the D gene is possibly TRBD1 (6 bases). Germline-derived CDR1 and CDR2 are SGHTS and YDEGEE. The CDR3 is 16 residues long. Trimming left V 0 bases short and J 0 bases short, with 10 bases between. The CDR3 DNA follows: TGTGCCAGCAGCTTGGAACAGGGCGGCTCCTACAATGAGCAGTTCTTC. Its protein product is CASSLEQGGSYNEQFF.

The rearrangement links TRBV9 to TRBJ2-3, with 11 bases identical to TRBD2. The germline gives CDR1 SGDLS, CDR2 YYNGEE. The junction had 10 bases not matched to a gene; V was cut back by 7 bases and J by 6 bases. The CDR3 length is 15 residues. CDR3 loop: CASGASGGPLDTQYF. The CDR3 region has the DNA TGTGCCAGCGGCGCTAGCGGGGGGCCATTGGATACGCAGTATTTT.

The table lists this clone with a few counts. This chain connects TRBV2 to TRBJ2-5; D is unresolved. The CDR3 is made up of 12 amino acids. In germline, CDR1 is SNHLY, CDR2 FYNNEI. Trimming cost V 8 bases and J 4 bases, with 11 bases left between them. For the CDR3, the DNA is TGTGCCAGCGAAACCACCGGAGAGACCCAGTACTTC. Translated, it gives CASETTGETQYF. Full variable domain (missing parts from reference TRBV2 and TRBJ2-5): EPEVTQTPSHQVTQMGQEVILRCVPISNHLYFYWYRQILGQKVEFLVSFYNNEISEKSEIFDDQFSVERPDGSNFTLKIRSTKLEDSAMYFCASETTGETQYFGPGTRLLVL.

The gene calls are TRBV5-6 and TRBJ1-2; 10 bases match TRBD1. This CDR3 spans 15 amino acids. The germline gives CDR1 SGHDT, CDR2 YYEEEE. V lost 4 bases, J lost 4 bases, and 7 bases stayed unmatched. The CDR3 DNA follows: TGTGCCAGCAGCACGACAGGGGGCGGCATCTATGGCTACACCTTC. The encoded protein is CASSTTGGGIYGYTF. The whole variable domain, remainder taken from reference TRBV5-6 and TRBJ1-2, is DAGVTQSPTHLIKTRGQQVTLRCSPKSGHDTVSWYQQALGQGPQFIFQYYEEEERQRGNFPDRFSGHQFPNYSSELNVNALLLGDSALYLCASSTTGGGIYGYTFGSGTRLTVV.

V gene TRBV19 combines with J gene TRBJ2-5, with 12 bases matching TRBD1. Per germline, CDR1 LNHDA and CDR2 SQIVND (reference sequence). Unmatched junction bases numbered 8, after V lost 5 bases and J lost 4 bases. This CDR3 is 16 amino acids long. The CDR3 region is CASSARDRGHLETQYF. For the CDR3, the DNA is TGTGCCAGTAGTGCCCGGGACAGGGGGCATTTAGAGACCCAGTACTTC.

V and J are TRBV13 and TRBJ1-1; D is perhaps TRBD1 (5 bases). V was shortened by 6 bases and J by 1 base, with 12 bases between the two germline ends. Germline V gene lookup returns CDR1 PRHDT and CDR2 FYEKMQ (reference sequence). This CDR3 has 14 residues. The DNA for the CDR3 is TGTGCCAGCAGTTTTGGGACTGGGAACACTGAAGCTTTCTTT. Translating gives CASSFGTGNTEAFF.